This T cell receptor (beta chain) was captured in a study of T cells in Graves' hyperthyroidism and ophthalmopathy. This CDR3 has 16 amino acids. V shed 1 base and J shed 0 bases, with 13 bases lying between them. CDR1 is GTSNPN, CDR2 SVGIG, per germline (reference sequence). When ophthalmopathy did not progress within 18 months, Graves' hyperthyroidism was considered stable. Newly diagnosed patients aged 18 to 65 had hyperthyroidism of under 2 months' duration. It was RNA transcripts that yielded the amplified TCR beta CDR3 regions. TCR CDR3 regions were first amplified by RT-PCR with HTBI primers. MiXCR, run by TCRdb on the multiplex PCR reads, gives a single entry per CDR3 protein. The sample includes some 550,000 distinct CDR3 sequences, 20% to 25% of them seen just once.

The V gene is TRBV30, the J gene TRBJ1-5; the D is unclear. Source material: blood. The sequence came from a man aged 18-30 years with Graves' hyperthyroidism. CDR3 in amino acids: CAWSDGRIDSNQPQHF. CDR3 nucleotide sequence: TGTGCCTGGAGTGACGGACGGATCGATAGCAATCAGCCCCAGCATTTT.